This paragraph covers one T cell receptor beta chain sequence. These data come from a study of blood T cell repertoires in COVID-19. Study at large: COVID-19 samples from acute and convalescent phases originated in the United States, Italy and Spain. Sources were T cells, B-cell-depleted T cells, or PBMCs; the material itself was cDNA or gDNA.

Germline CDR1 reads SQVTM; CDR2 reads ANQGSEA. This CDR3 contains 14 residues. V trimming: 0 bases; J trimming: 5 bases; junction bases outside the gene matches: 6. The protocol was immunoSEQ multiplex PCR, while the TCRdb copy is restricted to in-frame clones and leaves out a portion. Here the sample spans around 250,000 clones, about nine tenths being singletons. This clonotype was obtained from a man in his sixties with acute or convalescent COVID-19. V gene TRBV29-1 combines with J gene TRBJ1-1; 7 nucleotides agree with TRBD1. Sample: peripheral blood. The CDR3 is CSVEERQGETEAFF. DNA of the CDR3: TGCAGCGTTGAAGAAAGGCAGGGGGAAACTGAAGCTTTCTTT.